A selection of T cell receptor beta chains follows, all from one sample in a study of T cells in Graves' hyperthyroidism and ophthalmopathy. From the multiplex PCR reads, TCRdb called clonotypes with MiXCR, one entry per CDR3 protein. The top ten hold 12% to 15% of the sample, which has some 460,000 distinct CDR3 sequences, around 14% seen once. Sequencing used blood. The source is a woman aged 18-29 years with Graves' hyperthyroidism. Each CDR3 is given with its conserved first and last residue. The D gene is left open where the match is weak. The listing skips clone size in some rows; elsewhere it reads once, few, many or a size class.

CDR3 protein: CSVEFLAGYNEQFF
CDR3 DNA: TGCAGCGTTGAATTCCTAGCGGGTTACAATGAGCAGTTCTTC
D gene: TRBD2
J gene: TRBJ2-1
clone size: -
V gene: TRBV29-1

CDR3 protein: CASSPLDTMNTEAFF
CDR3 DNA: TGTGCCAGCAGCCCCCTAGACACTATGAACACTGAAGCTTTCTTT
D gene: -
J gene: TRBJ1-1
clone size: many
V gene: TRBV5-6

CDR3 protein: CASSLGISGRAPYEQYF
CDR3 DNA: TGTGCCAGCAGCTTAGGTATTAGCGGGAGGGCACCCTACGAGCAGTACTTC
D gene: TRBD2
J gene: TRBJ2-7
clone size: many
V gene: TRBV7-6

CDR3 protein: CSAPWRSGRVSYNEQFF
CDR3 DNA: TGCAGTGCCCCCTGGAGGAGCGGGAGGGTCTCCTACAATGAGCAGTTCTTC
D gene: TRBD2
J gene: TRBJ2-1
clone size: many
V gene: TRBV20-1

CDR3 protein: CASSLGQDRVQPQHF
CDR3 DNA: TGTGCCAGCAGCTTAGGACAGGACAGGGTTCAGCCCCAGCATTTT
D gene: TRBD1
J gene: TRBJ1-5
clone size: -
V gene: TRBV7-8

CDR3 protein: CASKGTGDNQPQHF
CDR3 DNA: TGCGCCAGCAAGGGGACAGGGGACAATCAGCCCCAGCATTTT
D gene: TRBD1
J gene: TRBJ1-5
clone size: -
V gene: TRBV10-2

CDR3 protein: CSARDQTVRTDTQYF
CDR3 DNA: TGCAGTGCTAGAGATCAGACGGTTCGCACAGATACGCAGTATTTT
D gene: -
J gene: TRBJ2-3
clone size: many
V gene: TRBV20-1

CDR3 protein: CASRDNFQGRNGYTF
CDR3 DNA: TGTGCCAGCAGGGACAATTTTCAGGGACGAAATGGCTACACCTTC
D gene: -
J gene: TRBJ1-2
clone size: many
V gene: TRBV6-1

CDR3 protein: CASSLVGQNSPLHF
CDR3 DNA: TGTGCCAGCAGCTTAGTGGGTCAGAATTCACCCCTCCACTTT
D gene: -
J gene: TRBJ1-6
clone size: many
V gene: TRBV11-2

CDR3 protein: CASSQLGQMVDGYTF
CDR3 DNA: TGTGCCAGCAGCCAACTGGGACAGATGGTAGATGGCTACACCTTC
D gene: TRBD1
J gene: TRBJ1-2
clone size: -
V gene: TRBV7-9

CDR3 protein: CASSQTSGRAFNEQSF
CDR3 DNA: TGTGCCAGCAGCCAAACTAGCGGGAGGGCCTTTAATGAGCAGTCCTTC
D gene: TRBD2
J gene: TRBJ2-1
clone size: few
V gene: TRBV3-1

CDR3 protein: CATSRRGVEDTDTQYF
CDR3 DNA: TGTGCCACCAGCAGACGGGGGGTGGAGGACACAGATACGCAGTATTTT
D gene: TRBD2
J gene: TRBJ2-3
clone size: -
V gene: TRBV15

CDR3 protein: CSVVVTMGTEAFF
CDR3 DNA: TGCAGCGTTGTTGTCACCATGGGCACTGAAGCTTTCTTT
D gene: -
J gene: TRBJ1-1
clone size: many
V gene: TRBV29-1

CDR3 protein: CASSLDGTGNQPQHF
CDR3 DNA: TGTGCCAGCAGCTTAGATGGGACAGGCAATCAGCCCCAGCATTTT
D gene: TRBD1
J gene: TRBJ1-5
clone size: many
V gene: TRBV7-9

CDR3 protein: CASRNLANTGELFF
CDR3 DNA: TGTGCCAGCAGAAACCTAGCGAACACCGGGGAGCTGTTTTTT
D gene: -
J gene: TRBJ2-2
clone size: many
V gene: TRBV6-1

CDR3 protein: CSAQADSDTQYF
CDR3 DNA: TGCAGCGCTCAGGCAGATTCAGATACGCAGTATTTT
D gene: -
J gene: TRBJ2-3
clone size: few
V gene: TRBV29-1

CDR3 protein: CASTRDRVSCGYTF
CDR3 DNA: TGTGCCAGCACCCGGGACAGGGTAAGTTGTGGCTACACCTTC
D gene: TRBD1
J gene: TRBJ1-2
clone size: once
V gene: TRBV6-4

CDR3 protein: CASSQEPAGEWLSYNEQFF
CDR3 DNA: TGCGCCAGCAGCCAAGAGCCGGCAGGGGAGTGGTTGTCCTACAATGAGCAGTTCTTC
D gene: -
J gene: TRBJ2-1
clone size: -
V gene: TRBV4-3

CDR3 protein: CATSAATDTQYF
CDR3 DNA: TGTGCCACCAGTGCGGCGACAGATACGCAGTATTTT
D gene: -
J gene: TRBJ2-3
clone size: many
V gene: TRBV24-1

CDR3 protein: CASSEWADYGYTF
CDR3 DNA: TGTGCCAGCAGTGAATGGGCGGACTATGGCTACACCTTC
D gene: -
J gene: TRBJ1-2
clone size: many
V gene: TRBV27

CDR3 protein: CASSPQGFGNTIYF
CDR3 DNA: TGTGCCAGCAGTCCCCAGGGATTCGGAAACACCATATATTTT
D gene: -
J gene: TRBJ1-3
clone size: many
V gene: TRBV12-3/TRBV12-4

CDR3 protein: CASRYIGMGNQPQHF
CDR3 DNA: TGTGCCAGCAGGTACATCGGCATGGGCAATCAGCCCCAGCATTTT
D gene: -
J gene: TRBJ1-5
clone size: many
V gene: TRBV12-3/TRBV12-4

CDR3 protein: CASSQDGGTLNEKLFF
CDR3 DNA: TGTGCCAGCAGCCAAGATGGGGGGACATTGAATGAAAAACTGTTTTTT
D gene: -
J gene: TRBJ1-4
clone size: many
V gene: TRBV4-2

CDR3 protein: CASSLRGGYNEQFF
CDR3 DNA: TGTGCCAGCAGCTTAAGGGGGGGATACAATGAGCAGTTCTTC
D gene: -
J gene: TRBJ2-1
clone size: many
V gene: TRBV7-2

CDR3 protein: CASSLVVGGKDTQYF
CDR3 DNA: TGTGCCAGCAGCTTGGTGGTAGGGGGAAAAGATACGCAGTATTTT
D gene: -
J gene: TRBJ2-3
clone size: few
V gene: TRBV5-5

CDR3 protein: CASSQEGLIEQYF
CDR3 DNA: TGTGCCAGCAGCCAAGAGGGGTTAATCGAGCAGTACTTC
D gene: -
J gene: TRBJ2-7
clone size: many
V gene: TRBV3-1

CDR3 protein: CASSLSPSGRGGELFF
CDR3 DNA: TGTGCCAGCAGCTTATCGCCTAGCGGGAGGGGCGGGGAGCTGTTTTTT
D gene: TRBD2
J gene: TRBJ2-2
clone size: many
V gene: TRBV7-6

CDR3 protein: CASSFTGTIEQFF
CDR3 DNA: TGTGCCAGCAGTTTCACGGGAACTATTGAGCAGTTCTTC
D gene: -
J gene: TRBJ2-1
clone size: many
V gene: TRBV12-3/TRBV12-4

CDR3 protein: CASSQGTSSYNEQFF
CDR3 DNA: TGTGCCAGCAGCCAAGGGACTTCTTCCTACAATGAGCAGTTCTTC
D gene: -
J gene: TRBJ2-1
clone size: many
V gene: TRBV11-2

CDR3 protein: CATLRLAGGADTQYF
CDR3 DNA: TGTGCCACTCTCAGACTAGCGGGGGGCGCAGATACGCAGTATTTT
D gene: TRBD2
J gene: TRBJ2-3
clone size: -
V gene: TRBV6-1

CDR3 protein: CSRLWLAGSYEQYF
CDR3 DNA: TGCAGTCGCTTGTGGCTAGCGGGATCCTACGAGCAGTACTTC
D gene: TRBD2
J gene: TRBJ2-7
clone size: -
V gene: TRBV20-1

CDR3 protein: CASSWGSRVLYNSPLHF
CDR3 DNA: TGTGCCAGCAGCTGGGGGAGCCGGGTACTCTATAATTCACCCCTCCACTTT
D gene: -
J gene: TRBJ1-6
clone size: -
V gene: TRBV5-5

CDR3 protein: CASSPRRQPAYGYTF
CDR3 DNA: TGTGCCAGCAGTCCTCGTCGACAACCCGCCTATGGCTACACCTTC
D gene: -
J gene: TRBJ1-2
clone size: many
V gene: TRBV12-3/TRBV12-4

CDR3 protein: CSARATDTQYF
CDR3 DNA: TGCAGTGCTAGAGCTACAGATACGCAGTATTTT
D gene: -
J gene: TRBJ2-3
clone size: many
V gene: TRBV20-1

CDR3 protein: CASKTREGRETQYF
CDR3 DNA: TGTGCCAGCAAAACTCGGGAGGGCCGAGAGACCCAGTACTTC
D gene: TRBD2
J gene: TRBJ2-5
clone size: few
V gene: TRBV2

CDR3 protein: CASSLGGTSGVYEQYF
CDR3 DNA: TGTGCCAGCAGCTTAGGTGGGACTAGCGGGGTCTACGAGCAGTACTTC
D gene: TRBD2
J gene: TRBJ2-7
clone size: -
V gene: TRBV13

CDR3 protein: CASSEIWGSSSYEQYF
CDR3 DNA: TGTGCCAGCAGTGAGATCTGGGGATCCAGCTCCTACGAGCAGTACTTC
D gene: -
J gene: TRBJ2-7
clone size: -
V gene: TRBV6-1

CDR3 protein: CASTLDGPYGYTF
CDR3 DNA: TGTGCCAGCACTCTGGACGGGCCCTATGGCTACACCTTC
D gene: -
J gene: TRBJ1-2
clone size: many
V gene: TRBV28

CDR3 protein: CASSATGTSGRDTQYF
CDR3 DNA: TGTGCCAGCAGCGCCACAGGGACTAGCGGGAGAGATACGCAGTATTTT
D gene: TRBD2
J gene: TRBJ2-3
clone size: many
V gene: TRBV7-9

CDR3 protein: CASSSDGSSDQETQYF
CDR3 DNA: TGTGCCAGCAGCTCGGACGGCTCTTCCGACCAAGAGACCCAGTACTTC
D gene: -
J gene: TRBJ2-5
clone size: few
V gene: TRBV7-9

CDR3 protein: CASSLVPGSNYGYTF
CDR3 DNA: TGTGCCAGCAGCTTAGTCCCGGGCAGTAACTATGGCTACACCTTC
D gene: -
J gene: TRBJ1-2
clone size: -
V gene: TRBV7-3

CDR3 protein: CASSLALWDRDNSPPHF
CDR3 DNA: TGTGCCAGCAGTTTAGCGCTTTGGGACAGGGATAATTCACCCCCCCACTTT
D gene: TRBD1
J gene: TRBJ1-6
clone size: -
V gene: TRBV12-3/TRBV12-4

CDR3 protein: CASSYSRTNLYF
CDR3 DNA: TGTGCCAGCAGTTACTCGCGGACTAACTTATACTTC
D gene: -
J gene: TRBJ2-5
clone size: -
V gene: TRBV6-5

CDR3 protein: CASSSDISGANVLTF
CDR3 DNA: TGTGCCAGTAGTTCCGACATTTCTGGGGCCAACGTCCTGACTTTC
D gene: -
J gene: TRBJ2-6
clone size: few
V gene: TRBV19

CDR3 protein: CASSTGTGQGRHSANYGYTF
CDR3 DNA: TGTGCCAGTAGCACTGGAACAGGACAGGGGAGACATTCAGCTAACTATGGCTACACCTTC
D gene: TRBD1
J gene: TRBJ1-2
clone size: -
V gene: TRBV19

CDR3 protein: CSARDWGQVNTEAFF
CDR3 DNA: TGCAGTGCTAGAGATTGGGGACAGGTGAACACTGAAGCTTTCTTT
D gene: TRBD1
J gene: TRBJ1-1
clone size: many
V gene: TRBV20-1

CDR3 protein: CASSFPSGAFF
CDR3 DNA: TGTGCCAGCAGTTTTCCGTCGGGAGCTTTCTTT
D gene: -
J gene: TRBJ1-1
clone size: -
V gene: TRBV12-3/TRBV12-4

CDR3 protein: CASSQLLSGTSDYNEQFF
CDR3 DNA: TGTGCCAGCAGCCAACTCCTCTCCGGGACTAGCGACTACAATGAGCAGTTCTTC
D gene: TRBD2
J gene: TRBJ2-1
clone size: -
V gene: TRBV14

CDR3 protein: CASDTKQGVSSYNEQFF
CDR3 DNA: TGTGCCAGCGATACCAAACAGGGGGTGAGCTCCTACAATGAGCAGTTCTTC
D gene: TRBD1
J gene: TRBJ2-1
clone size: many
V gene: TRBV28

CDR3 protein: CASKYRRIGTDTQYF
CDR3 DNA: TGTGCCAGCAAATATAGGCGGATAGGCACAGATACGCAGTATTTT
D gene: -
J gene: TRBJ2-3
clone size: -
V gene: TRBV2